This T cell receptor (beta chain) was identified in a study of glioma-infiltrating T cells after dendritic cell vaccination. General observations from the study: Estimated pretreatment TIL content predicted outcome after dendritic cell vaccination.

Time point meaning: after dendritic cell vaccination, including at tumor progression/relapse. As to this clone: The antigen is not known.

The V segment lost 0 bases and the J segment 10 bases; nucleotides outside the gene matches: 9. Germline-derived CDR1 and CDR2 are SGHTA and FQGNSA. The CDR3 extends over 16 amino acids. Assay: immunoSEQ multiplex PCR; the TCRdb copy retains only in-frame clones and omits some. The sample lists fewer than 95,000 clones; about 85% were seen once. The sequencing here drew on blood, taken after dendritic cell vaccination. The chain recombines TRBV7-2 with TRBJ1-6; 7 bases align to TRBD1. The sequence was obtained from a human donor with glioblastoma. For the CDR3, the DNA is TGTGCCAGCAGCTTAGCCGGGGGACAGATCAGGTCACCCCTCCACTTT. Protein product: CASSLAGGQIRSPLHF.